This TCR beta chain comes out of a study of T-cell memory formation after mild COVID-19. The ends were cut back, 1 base at V and 4 bases at J, with 9 bases in the middle. This CDR3 comprises 14 residues. CDR1 is SGHRS and CDR2 is YFSETQ in the germline V gene. Using its own MiXCR run on the 5' RACE reads, TCRdb lists one record per CDR3 protein. The sample yields about 200,000 distinct CDR3 sequences, around 8.8% seen once. Sequenced: PBMCs or a T cell subset sorted from them (not recorded which). V is TRBV5-1 and J is TRBJ1-3; D is undetermined. The TCR comes from a man between 18 and 35 years old who had mild COVID-19 (a few samples of this study predate the infection). Cell type and time point are not known. As DNA, the CDR3 is TGCGCCAGCAGCTTGTTCTCGGGCGGAAACACCATATATTTT. Protein sequence: CASSLFSGGNTIYF.